A single sample gave rise to the 9 T cell receptor beta chains below, sequenced in a study of OX40 agonist ivuxolimab in advanced cancers. Clones were read by immunoSEQ multiplex PCR, and TCRdb kept only the in-frame ones, dropping some. Of around 60,000 clones in the sample, 80% to 95% were seen once. The source was CD4+ or CD8+ T cells sorted from blood, collected in a trial of the OX40 agonist ivuxolimab. These receptors were obtained from an adult with an advanced solid tumor such as melanoma, head and neck, liver or kidney cancer.

V is TRBV1 and J is TRBJ1-2; the table's TRBD1 call for D was not verified on the DNA. TRBV1 is annotated as a pseudogene. CDR3 length equals 13 residues. DNA of the CDR3: TGCACCAGGAGGAGGACAGGGCACTATGGCTACACCTTC. This translates into CTRRRTGHYGYTF.

This chain links TRBV2 with TRBJ1-1; possibly TRBD1 for D (6 bases). V shed 5 bases and J shed 2 bases, with 21 bases lying between them. The CDR3 totals 17 residues. The V gene's germline CDR1 is SNHLY and CDR2 FYNNEI. The DNA for the CDR3 is TGTGCCAGCAGTCCTACCCCTTGGACAGAGATAAACACTGAAGCTTTCTTT. Protein: CASSPTPWTEINTEAFF.

This chain connects TRBV11-3 to TRBJ2-3; D unclear. Trimming stripped 0 bases from V and 1 base from J, with 5 bases between. Germline V gene data show CDR1 as SGHNT and CDR2 as YENEEA. The CDR3 has 14 amino acids. The CDR3 region is CASSLDDGTDTQYF. In nucleotides, the CDR3 is TGTGCCAGCAGCTTAGATGACGGCACAGATACGCAGTATTTT.

Only one count was recorded for this clone. The chain has TRBV9 and TRBJ2-3; 14 nucleotides line up with TRBD2. Germline loops: CDR1 SGDLS, CDR2 YYNGEE. CDR3 length equals 17 residues. V lost 6 bases, J lost 6 bases, and 12 bases stayed unmatched. The CDR3 nucleotides read TGTGCCAGCACCCCGTGGGGACTAGCGGGAGTTGGTGATACGCAGTATTTT. As protein: CASTPWGLAGVGDTQYF.

This CDR3 is CASSQWGGSNTEAFF. CDR3 nucleotide sequence: TGTGCCAGCAGCCAATGGGGCGGCTCGAACACTGAAGCTTTCTTT. J is TRBJ1-1 and V is TRBV16; D is possibly TRBD1 (5 bases). Germline CDR1 and CDR2: KGHSY and FQNENV. There are 15 residues in the CDR3. Trimming removed 1 base from V and 1 base from J, with 10 bases in between.

Regarding this clone: A junction boundary mismatches the germline segment, possibly from a read error. The chain has TRBV7-3 and TRBJ2-1, with TRBD2 identical over 8 bases. Germline-derived CDR1 and CDR2 are SGHTA and FQGTGA. The CDR3 length is 12 residues. CDR3 nucleotides: TGTGCCAGCAGCACCCGACTGCGTAGCGGGGTCTTC. Translated, it gives CASSTRLRSGVF.

The chain recombines TRBV7-9 with TRBJ2-7, with 8 bases matching TRBD2. V shed 6 bases, J shed 3 bases, and the junction held 7 bases outside the gene matches. The CDR3 has 14 amino acids. Germline values: CDR1 SEHNR, CDR2 FQNEAQ (reference sequence). DNA of the CDR3: TGTGCCAGCAGTCTTAGCGGGAACGACTACGAGCAGTACTTC. It is translated as CASSLSGNDYEQYF.

J is TRBJ1-3 and V is TRBV4-1; D uncertain. Germline CDR1 and CDR2: MGHRA and YSYEKL. This CDR3 region has 15 residues. The V end was cut by 1 base, the J end by 2 bases, with 9 bases between. The CDR3 DNA follows: TGCGCCAGCAGCCAAGGAAGTCAAACTGGAAACACCATATATTTT. Protein sequence: CASSQGSQTGNTIYF.

The CDR3: CASSLTSGAVSYEQYF. DNA of the CDR3: TGTGCCAGCAGCTTAACTAGCGGGGCCGTCTCCTACGAGCAGTACTTC. V is TRBV13 and J is TRBJ2-7, with TRBD2 identical over 10 bases. The CDR3 has 16 residues. V lost 2 bases, J lost 0 bases, and 4 bases stayed unmatched. Looked up from germline, CDR1 is PRHDT and CDR2 is FYEKMQ (reference sequence).